Each of the 14 T cell receptor beta chains below was sequenced from the same sample in a study of cytomegalovirus exposure and HLA in healthy donors. The PCR contained 60 Vbeta and 13 Jbeta primers. Clones were sequenced by immunoSEQ multiplex PCR, and TCRdb holds only the in-frame ones, with some missing. Of 85,000 to 120,000 clones in the sample, approximately 85% were seen once. Specimen: PBMCs. The receptors were gathered from a man in his fifties or sixties in good health and CMV-seronegative.

The J gene is TRBJ2-3, the V gene TRBV10-3; D unclear. This CDR3 has 16 residues. Trimming left V 5 bases short and J 0 bases short, with 15 bases between. Germline V gene lookup returns CDR1 ENHRY and CDR2 SYGVKD. The CDR3 sequence: CAISPLSHLSTDTQYF. The CDR3 bases are TGTGCCATCAGTCCCCTGTCCCACTTGAGCACAGATACGCAGTATTTT.

This chain uses TRBV12-5 with TRBJ2-5; possibly TRBD2 for D (5 bases). The CDR3 runs 13 residues. Per the germline V gene, CDR1 is LGHNT and CDR2 is FRNRAP. Trimming removed 3 bases from V and 2 bases from J, with 7 bases in between. CDR3 nucleotide sequence: TGTGCTAGTGGTTTCCGAGGGCAAGAGACCCAGTACTTC. Encoded protein: CASGFRGQETQYF.

The rearrangement joins TRBV19 to TRBJ2-3, with 9 bases that match TRBD1. CDR1 is LNHDA and CDR2 is SQIVND in the germline V gene (reference sequence). V was clipped by 3 bases and J by 4 bases; unmatched bases: 11. The CDR3 has 17 amino acids. The CDR3 here is CASSIPPTGGMPDTQYF. In DNA form, the CDR3 reads TGTGCCAGTAGTATCCCCCCGACAGGGGGGATGCCAGATACGCAGTATTTT.

This clone has just a few counts. The genes are TRBV15 and TRBJ1-4; D is unclear. V shed 0 bases and J shed 4 bases, with 9 bases lying between them. Germline CDR1 and CDR2: LNHNV and YYDKDF (reference sequence). The CDR3 spans 15 residues. The CDR3 DNA sequence: TGTGCCACCAGCAGAGAGTTTGGACTTAATGAAAAACTGTTTTTT. Its translation is CATSREFGLNEKLFF.

The chain uses TRBV6-5 and TRBJ1-1, with 10 positions matching TRBD1. The germline V gene encodes CDR1 MNHEY and CDR2 SVGAGI. The CDR3 is 15 amino acids. V lost 5 bases and J lost 5; bases outside the gene matches: 8. This CDR3 reads CASSAFDRGRTEAFF. DNA of the CDR3: TGTGCCAGCAGTGCCTTCGACAGGGGGCGGACTGAAGCTTTCTTT.

This clone showed up just once. The genes are TRBV7-2 and TRBJ2-3, with TRBD2 identical over 12 bases. V shed 0 bases, J shed 5 bases, and the junction held 3 bases outside the gene matches. The germline CDR1 and CDR2 sequences are SGHTA and FQGNSA. This CDR3 has 16 amino acids. As DNA, the CDR3 is TGTGCCAGCAGCTTAGCTCCTAGCGGGGGGGTAGATACGCAGTATTTT. It is translated as CASSLAPSGGVDTQYF.

The CDR3 reads CASRQSNQPQHF. Written as DNA, the CDR3 is TGTGCCAGCAGGCAGAGCAATCAGCCCCAGCATTTT. This chain links TRBV6-6 with TRBJ1-5; D is ambiguous. The CDR3 sequence is 12 residues long. V was trimmed by 6 bases and J by 1 base, leaving 4 bases between them. Germline CDR1 is MNHNY and CDR2 is SVGAGI (reference sequence).

V gene TRBV10-3 combines with J gene TRBJ2-7; the match to TRBD2 covers 9 bases. CDR1 is ENHRY and CDR2 is SYGVKD in the germline V gene. V was pared by 4 bases and J by 2 bases, with 3 bases of the junction left unmatched. This CDR3 comprises 14 residues. The chain's CDR3 is CAISVAGETYEQYF. The CDR3 nucleotides are TGTGCCATCAGTGTAGCGGGGGAAACCTACGAGCAGTACTTC.

The chain recombines TRBV10-3 with TRBJ1-2; D is unresolved. This CDR3 comprises 13 residues. Deletions cut 7 bases from V and 0 bases from J, with 9 bases between. CDR1 and CDR2 from the germline V gene are ENHRY and SYGVKD. The CDR3 loop reads CAITGRTNYGYTF. CDR3 coding DNA: TGTGCCATCACAGGCAGGACTAACTATGGCTACACCTTC.

The V call is TRBV11-2, the J call TRBJ1-2; weak D call: TRBD1 (6 bases). This CDR3 has 15 residues. Trimming removed 1 base from V and 7 bases from J, with 16 bases in between. CDR1 and CDR2 (germline): SGHAT, FQNNGV. CDR3 sequence reads: CASSLVGTGFGGYTF. CDR3 sequence (DNA): TGTGCCAGCAGCTTAGTGGGTACAGGGTTTGGTGGCTACACCTTC. The variable domain in full, with the rest retrieved from reference TRBV11-2 and TRBJ1-2, is EAGVAQSPRYKIIEKRQSVAFWCNPISGHATLYWYQQILGQGPKLLIQFQNNGVVDDSQLPKDRFSAERLKGVDSTLKIQPAKLEDSAVYLCASSLVGTGFGGYTFGSGTRLTVV.

The rearrangement links TRBV6-5 to TRBJ1-2, with 9 bases identical to TRBD1. The CDR3 runs to 15 residues. Germline CDR1 and CDR2: MNHEY and SVGAGI. V trimming: 0 bases; J trimming: 6 bases; junction bases outside the gene matches: 5. For the CDR3, the DNA is TGTGCCAGCAGTTACTCGAGTGGGACAGGGAATGGCTACACCTTC. The encoded protein is CASSYSSGTGNGYTF.

The chain links TRBV10-2 to TRBJ2-5; 7 bases line up with TRBD1. The germline V gene encodes CDR1 WSHSY and CDR2 SAAADI. V trimming: 2 bases; J trimming: 7 bases; junction bases outside the gene matches: 7. This CDR3 contains 14 residues. The CDR3 DNA reads TGCGCCAGCAGTGAGACAAGCCCAGGGGGGACCCAGTACTTC. This sequence encodes CASSETSPGGTQYF.

This clone has more than one count but fewer than ten. The chain has TRBV27 and TRBJ1-6; 9 bases line up with TRBD1. The CDR3 spans 17 residues. J gave up 5 bases and V 5 bases, and 10 bases lay outside the gene matches. In germline, CDR1 is MNHEY, CDR2 SMNVEV (reference sequence). Written as DNA, the CDR3 is TGTGCCAGCAGTGGGGACAGGGCCAGTCTTAATAATTCACCCCTCCACTTT. Protein: CASSGDRASLNNSPLHF.

This sequence joins TRBV5-1 and TRBJ1-1; tentatively, D is TRBD1 (5 bases). This CDR3 has 14 amino acids. Germline CDR1 SGHRS, CDR2 YFSETQ. V was cut by 4 bases and J by 2 bases, with 12 bases left in between. The CDR3 DNA reads as TGCGCCAGCAGCCAGGGACTATTAAACACTGAAGCTTTCTTT. Translated, it gives CASSQGLLNTEAFF.